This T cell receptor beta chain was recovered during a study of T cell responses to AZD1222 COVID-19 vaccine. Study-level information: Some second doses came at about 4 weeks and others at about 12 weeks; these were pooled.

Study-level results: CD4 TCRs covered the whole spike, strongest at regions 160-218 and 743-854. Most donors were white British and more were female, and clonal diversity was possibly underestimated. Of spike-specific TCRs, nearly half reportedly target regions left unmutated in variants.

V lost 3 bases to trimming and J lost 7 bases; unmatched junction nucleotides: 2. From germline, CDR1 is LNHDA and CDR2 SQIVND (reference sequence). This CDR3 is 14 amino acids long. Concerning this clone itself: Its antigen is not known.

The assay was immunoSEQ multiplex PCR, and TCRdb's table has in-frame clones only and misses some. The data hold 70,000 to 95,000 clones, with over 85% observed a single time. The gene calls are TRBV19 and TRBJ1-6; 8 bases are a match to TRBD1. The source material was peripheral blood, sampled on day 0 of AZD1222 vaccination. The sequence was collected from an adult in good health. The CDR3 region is CASSISGGNSPLHF. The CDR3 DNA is TGTGCCAGTAGTATTTCAGGGGGCAATTCACCCCTCCACTTT.